Included here is one T cell receptor beta chain sequence, with context. Antigen: not known. The data originate from a study of T cell responses to AZD1222 COVID-19 vaccine. General study results and limits: There were repertoire samples only from the period after the peak T cell response. Two AZD1222 doses significantly raised spike-specific TCR breadth and depth over controls. White British people made up most donors, females outnumbered males, and clonal diversity was possibly underestimated.

This table comes from immunoSEQ multiplex PCR, and its TCRdb copy is limited to in-frame clones, with some not included. The sample shows around 140,000 clones, 93% of them seen only once. The CDR3 is 14 amino acids. Germline V gene sequence: CDR1 MNHEY, CDR2 SVGAGI. V was clipped by 5 bases and J by 7 bases, with 14 bases between them. J is TRBJ1-4 and V is TRBV6-5; TRBD1 might be the D (5 bases). Specimen: peripheral blood, collected on day 0 of AZD1222 vaccination. This TCR came from an adult in good health. CDR3 region: CASSTLRGGEKLFF. CDR3 nucleotide sequence: TGTGCCAGCAGTACTTTGAGGGGCGGTGAAAAACTGTTTTTT.